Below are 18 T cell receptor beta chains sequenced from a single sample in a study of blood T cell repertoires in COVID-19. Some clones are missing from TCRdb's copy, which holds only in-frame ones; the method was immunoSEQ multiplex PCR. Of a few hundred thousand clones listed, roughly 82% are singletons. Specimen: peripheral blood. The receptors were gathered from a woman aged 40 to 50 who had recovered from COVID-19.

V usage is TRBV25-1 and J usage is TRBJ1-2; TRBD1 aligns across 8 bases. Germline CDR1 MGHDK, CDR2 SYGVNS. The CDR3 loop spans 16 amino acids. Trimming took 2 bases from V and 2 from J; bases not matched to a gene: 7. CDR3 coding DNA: TGTGCCAGCAGTGAAGAGTTCAGGGGGCTCAACTATGGCTACACCTTC. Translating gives CASSEEFRGLNYGYTF.

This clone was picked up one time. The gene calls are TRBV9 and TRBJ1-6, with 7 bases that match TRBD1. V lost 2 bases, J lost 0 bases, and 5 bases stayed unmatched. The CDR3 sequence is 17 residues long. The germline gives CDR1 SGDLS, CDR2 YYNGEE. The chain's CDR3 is CASSVWDSPSYNSPLHF. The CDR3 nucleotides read TGTGCCAGCAGCGTTTGGGACAGTCCCTCCTATAATTCACCCCTCCACTTT.

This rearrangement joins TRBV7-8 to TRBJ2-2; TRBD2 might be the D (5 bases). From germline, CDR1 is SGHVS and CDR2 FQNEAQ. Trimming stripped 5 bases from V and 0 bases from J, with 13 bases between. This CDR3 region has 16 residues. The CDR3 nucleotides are TGTGCCAGCAGCCTGAGGGAGTTCGCGAACACCGGGGAGCTGTTTTTT. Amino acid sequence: CASSLREFANTGELFF.

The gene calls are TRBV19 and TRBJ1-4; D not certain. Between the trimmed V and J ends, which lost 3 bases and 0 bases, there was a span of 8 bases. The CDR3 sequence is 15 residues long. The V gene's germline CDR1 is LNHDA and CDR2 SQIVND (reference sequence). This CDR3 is CASSITAATNEKLFF. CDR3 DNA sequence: TGTGCCAGTAGTATTACAGCCGCAACTAATGAAAAACTGTTTTTT.

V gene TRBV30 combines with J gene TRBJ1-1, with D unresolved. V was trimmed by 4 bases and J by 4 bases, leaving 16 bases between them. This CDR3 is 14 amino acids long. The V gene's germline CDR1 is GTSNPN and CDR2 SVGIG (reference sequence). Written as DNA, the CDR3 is TGTGCCTGGAACGCGCTCGAATGGTCCACTGAAGCTTTCTTT. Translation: CAWNALEWSTEAFF.

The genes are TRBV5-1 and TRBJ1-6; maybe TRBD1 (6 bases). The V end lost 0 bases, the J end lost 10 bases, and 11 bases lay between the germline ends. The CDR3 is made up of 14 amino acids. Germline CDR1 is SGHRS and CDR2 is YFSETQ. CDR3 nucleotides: TGCGCCAGCAGCTTGGACAGGGAATTCTCACCCCTCCACTTT. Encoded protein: CASSLDREFSPLHF.

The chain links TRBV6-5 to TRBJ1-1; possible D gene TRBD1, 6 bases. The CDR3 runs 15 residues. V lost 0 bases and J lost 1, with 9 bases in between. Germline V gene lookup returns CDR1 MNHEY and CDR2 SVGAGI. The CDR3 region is CASSYSTGSNTEAFF. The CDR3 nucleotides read TGTGCCAGCAGTTACTCAACAGGGTCGAACACTGAAGCTTTCTTT.

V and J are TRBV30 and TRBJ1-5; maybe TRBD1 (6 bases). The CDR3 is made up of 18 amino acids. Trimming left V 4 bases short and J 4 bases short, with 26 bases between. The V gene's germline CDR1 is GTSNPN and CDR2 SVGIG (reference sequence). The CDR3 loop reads CAWTLPVPGAGSNQPQHF. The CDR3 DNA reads TGTGCCTGGACACTCCCCGTTCCAGGGGCAGGGTCGAATCAGCCCCAGCATTTT.

CDR3 region: CASSALDNRIHEQYF. The CDR3 DNA is TGTGCCAGCAGCGCGTTGGATAACAGGATCCACGAGCAGTACTTC. This rearrangement joins TRBV7-9 to TRBJ2-7, with a weak D call TRBD1 (5 bases). The CDR3 is 15 residues long. Germline CDR1 and CDR2: SEHNR and FQNEAQ (reference sequence). Trimming pared 5 bases from V and 5 bases from J, leaving 19 bases between.

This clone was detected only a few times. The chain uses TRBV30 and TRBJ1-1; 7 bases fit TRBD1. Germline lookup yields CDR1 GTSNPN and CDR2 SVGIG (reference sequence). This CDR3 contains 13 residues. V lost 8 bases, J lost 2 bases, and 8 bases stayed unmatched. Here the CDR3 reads CAGYRGGNTEAFF. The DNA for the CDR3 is TGTGCCGGCTACAGGGGAGGAAACACTGAAGCTTTCTTT.

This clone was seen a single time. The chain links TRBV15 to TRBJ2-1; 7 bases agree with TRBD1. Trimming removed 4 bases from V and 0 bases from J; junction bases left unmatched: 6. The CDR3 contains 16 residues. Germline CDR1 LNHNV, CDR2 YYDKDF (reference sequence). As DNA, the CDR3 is TGTGCCACCAGCAAAGGGGGCCTGAGCTCCTACAATGAGCAGTTCTTC. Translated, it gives CATSKGGLSSYNEQFF.

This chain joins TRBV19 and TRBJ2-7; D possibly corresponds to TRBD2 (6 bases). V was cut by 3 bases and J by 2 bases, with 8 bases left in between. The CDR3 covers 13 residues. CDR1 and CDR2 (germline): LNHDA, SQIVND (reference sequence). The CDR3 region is CASSMGLAYEQYF. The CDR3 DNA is TGTGCCAGTAGTATGGGACTTGCCTACGAGCAGTACTTC.

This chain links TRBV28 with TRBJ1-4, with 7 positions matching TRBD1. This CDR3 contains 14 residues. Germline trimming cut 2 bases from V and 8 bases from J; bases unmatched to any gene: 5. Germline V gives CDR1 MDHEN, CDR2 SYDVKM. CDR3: CASSLQGDREKLFF. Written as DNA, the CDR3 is TGTGCCAGCAGTTTACAAGGGGACAGAGAAAAACTGTTTTTT.

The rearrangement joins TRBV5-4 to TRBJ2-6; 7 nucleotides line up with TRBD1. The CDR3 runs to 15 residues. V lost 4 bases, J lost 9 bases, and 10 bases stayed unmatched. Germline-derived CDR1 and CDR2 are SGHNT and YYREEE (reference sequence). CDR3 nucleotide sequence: TGTGCCAGCAGCCCAAGACAGGGAGAAGGCAACGTCCTGACTTTC. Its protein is CASSPRQGEGNVLTF. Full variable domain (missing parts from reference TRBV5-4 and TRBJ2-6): ETGVTQSPTHLIKTRGQQVTLRCSSQSGHNTVSWYQQALGQGPQFIFQYYREEENGRGNFPPRFSGLQFPNYSSELNVNALELDDSALYLCASSPRQGEGNVLTFGAGSRLTVL.

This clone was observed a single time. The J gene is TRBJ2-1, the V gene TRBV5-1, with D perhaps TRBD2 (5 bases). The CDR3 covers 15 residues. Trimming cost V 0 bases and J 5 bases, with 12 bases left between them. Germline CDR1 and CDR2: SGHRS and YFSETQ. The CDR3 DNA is TGCGCCAGCAGCTTGGCCGGGCTAGCTCACAATGAGCAGTTCTTC. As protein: CASSLAGLAHNEQFF.

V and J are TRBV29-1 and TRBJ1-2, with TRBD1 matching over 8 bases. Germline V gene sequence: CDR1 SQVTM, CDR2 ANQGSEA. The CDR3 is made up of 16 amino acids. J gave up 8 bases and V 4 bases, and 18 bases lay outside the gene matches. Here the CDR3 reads CSVGRTGSNQGPGYTF. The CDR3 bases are TGCAGCGTTGGCCGGACAGGGTCAAACCAGGGGCCGGGCTACACCTTC.

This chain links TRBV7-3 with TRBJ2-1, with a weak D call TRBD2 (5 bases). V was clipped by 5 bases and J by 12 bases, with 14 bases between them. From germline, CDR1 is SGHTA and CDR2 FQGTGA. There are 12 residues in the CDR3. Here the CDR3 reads CASSVQNGVQFF. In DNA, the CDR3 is TGTGCCAGCAGCGTCCAGAACGGGGTGCAGTTCTTC.

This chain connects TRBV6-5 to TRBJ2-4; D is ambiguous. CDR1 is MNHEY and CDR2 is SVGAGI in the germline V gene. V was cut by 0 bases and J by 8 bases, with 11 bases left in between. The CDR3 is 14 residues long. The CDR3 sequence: CASSYSTTRDIQYF. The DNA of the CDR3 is TGTGCCAGCAGTTACTCGACCACACGGGACATTCAGTACTTC.